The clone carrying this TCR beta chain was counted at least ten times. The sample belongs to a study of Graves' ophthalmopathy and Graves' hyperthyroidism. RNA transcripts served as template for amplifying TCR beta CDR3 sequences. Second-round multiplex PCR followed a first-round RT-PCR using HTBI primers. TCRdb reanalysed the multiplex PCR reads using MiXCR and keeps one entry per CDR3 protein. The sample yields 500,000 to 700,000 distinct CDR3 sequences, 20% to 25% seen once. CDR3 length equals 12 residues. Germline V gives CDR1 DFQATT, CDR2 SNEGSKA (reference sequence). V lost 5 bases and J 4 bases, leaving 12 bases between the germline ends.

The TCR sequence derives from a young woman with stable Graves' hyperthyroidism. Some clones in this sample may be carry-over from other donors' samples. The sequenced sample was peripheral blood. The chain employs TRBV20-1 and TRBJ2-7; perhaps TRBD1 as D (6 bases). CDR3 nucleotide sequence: TGCAGTGCTTTGACAGGAGGATACGAGCAGTACTTC. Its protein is CSALTGGYEQYF.